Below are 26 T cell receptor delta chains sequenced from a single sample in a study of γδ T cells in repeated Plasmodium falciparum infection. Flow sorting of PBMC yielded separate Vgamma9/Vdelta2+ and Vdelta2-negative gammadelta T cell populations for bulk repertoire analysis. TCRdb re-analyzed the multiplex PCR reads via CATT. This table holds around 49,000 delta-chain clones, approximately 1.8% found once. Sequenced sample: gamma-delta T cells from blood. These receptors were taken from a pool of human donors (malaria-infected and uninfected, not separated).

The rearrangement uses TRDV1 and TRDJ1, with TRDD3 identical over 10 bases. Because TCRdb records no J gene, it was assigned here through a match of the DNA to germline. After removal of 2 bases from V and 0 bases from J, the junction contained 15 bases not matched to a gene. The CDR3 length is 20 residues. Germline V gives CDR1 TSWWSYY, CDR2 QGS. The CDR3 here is CALGEERGGLTGGYTDKLIF. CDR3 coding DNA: TGTGCTCTTGGGGAAGAAAGGGGAGGGCTCACTGGGGGATACACCGATAAACTCATCTTT.

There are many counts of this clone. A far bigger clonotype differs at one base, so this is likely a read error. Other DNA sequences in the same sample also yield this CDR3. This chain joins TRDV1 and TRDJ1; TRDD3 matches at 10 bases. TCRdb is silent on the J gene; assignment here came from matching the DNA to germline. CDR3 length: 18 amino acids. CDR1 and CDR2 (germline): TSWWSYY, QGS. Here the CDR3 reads CALGGCTGWGISTDKLIF. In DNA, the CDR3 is TGTGCCCTTGGGGGTTGTACTGGCTGGGGGATAAGTACCGATAAACTCATCTTT.

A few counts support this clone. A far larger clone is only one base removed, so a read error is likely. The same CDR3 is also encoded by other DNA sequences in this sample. The CDR3, as DNA: TGTGCCTGTGATCCGTTGGCTGGGACCAATAAACTCATCTTT. The encoded protein is CACDPLAGTNKLIF. This chain uses TRDV2 with TRDJ1; maybe TRDD3 (5 bases). No J gene is reported in TCRdb; it was inferred here by comparing the DNA with germline. Germline V gene data show CDR1 as GEAIGNYY and CDR2 as EKD. The CDR3 is 14 amino acids. The V end lost 4 bases, the J end lost 6 bases, and 17 bases lay between the germline ends.

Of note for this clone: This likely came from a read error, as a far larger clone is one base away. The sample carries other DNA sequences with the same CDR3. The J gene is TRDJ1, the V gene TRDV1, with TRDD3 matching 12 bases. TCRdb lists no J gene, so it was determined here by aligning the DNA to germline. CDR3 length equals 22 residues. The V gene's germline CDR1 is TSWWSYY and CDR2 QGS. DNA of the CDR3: TGTGCTCTTGGGGAACTAGTTGGCCTGAGCGACCTCACTGGGGGATACACCGACAAACTCATCTTT. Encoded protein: CALGELVGLSDLTGGYTDKLIF.

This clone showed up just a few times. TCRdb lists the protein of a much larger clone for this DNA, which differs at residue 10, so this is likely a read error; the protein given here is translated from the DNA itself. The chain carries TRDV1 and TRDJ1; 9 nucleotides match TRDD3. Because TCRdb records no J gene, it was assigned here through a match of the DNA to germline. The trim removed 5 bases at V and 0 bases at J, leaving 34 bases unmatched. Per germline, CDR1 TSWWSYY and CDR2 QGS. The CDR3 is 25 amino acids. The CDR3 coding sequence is TGTGCTCTTGGGCGTCGTAGGCCTTTCCCAATGTTGGTTACTGGGGGACCGCTGTACACCGATAAACTCATCTTT. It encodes CALGRRRPFPMLVTGGPLYTDKLIF.

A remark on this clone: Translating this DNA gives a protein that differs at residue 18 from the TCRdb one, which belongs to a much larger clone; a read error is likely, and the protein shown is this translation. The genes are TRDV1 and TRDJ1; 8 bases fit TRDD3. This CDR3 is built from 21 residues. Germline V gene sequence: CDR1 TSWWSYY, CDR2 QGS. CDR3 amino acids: CALGELPTHWGPPGYTDRLIF. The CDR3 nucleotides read TGTGCTCTTGGGGAACTGCCCACCCACTGGGGGCCACCAGGGTACACCGATAGACTCATCTTT.

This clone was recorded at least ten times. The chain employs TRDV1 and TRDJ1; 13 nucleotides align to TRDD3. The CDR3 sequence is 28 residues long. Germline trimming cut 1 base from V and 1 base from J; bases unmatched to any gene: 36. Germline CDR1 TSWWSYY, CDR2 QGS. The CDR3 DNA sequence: TGTGCTCTTGGGGAACAGAACCCCTCAAACCCTCTTTTATACTGGGGGATACGCGAGGGAGGGAGCACCGATAAACTCATCTTT. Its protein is CALGEQNPSNPLLYWGIREGGSTDKLIF.

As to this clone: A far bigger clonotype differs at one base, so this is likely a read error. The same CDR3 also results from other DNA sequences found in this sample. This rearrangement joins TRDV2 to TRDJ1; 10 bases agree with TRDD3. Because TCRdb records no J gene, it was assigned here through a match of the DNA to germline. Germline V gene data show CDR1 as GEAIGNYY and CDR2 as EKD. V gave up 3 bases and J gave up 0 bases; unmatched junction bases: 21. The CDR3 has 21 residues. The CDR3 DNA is TGTGCCTGTGACCCCTTAAGTACCGTGGTGGGGGATACCCGGAACACCGATAAACTCATCTTT. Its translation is CACDPLSTVVGDTRNTDKLIF.

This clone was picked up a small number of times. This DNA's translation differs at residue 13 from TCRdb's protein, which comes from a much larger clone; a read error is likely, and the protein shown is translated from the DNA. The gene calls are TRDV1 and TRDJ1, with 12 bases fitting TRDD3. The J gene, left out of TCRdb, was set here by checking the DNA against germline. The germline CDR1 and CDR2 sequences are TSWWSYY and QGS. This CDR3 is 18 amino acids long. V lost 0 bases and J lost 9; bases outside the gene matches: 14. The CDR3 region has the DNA TGTGCTCTTGGGGAACTTCTCTGGGGGATACGAAGCAGGTTGGAACTCATCTTT. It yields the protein CALGELLWGIRSRLELIF.

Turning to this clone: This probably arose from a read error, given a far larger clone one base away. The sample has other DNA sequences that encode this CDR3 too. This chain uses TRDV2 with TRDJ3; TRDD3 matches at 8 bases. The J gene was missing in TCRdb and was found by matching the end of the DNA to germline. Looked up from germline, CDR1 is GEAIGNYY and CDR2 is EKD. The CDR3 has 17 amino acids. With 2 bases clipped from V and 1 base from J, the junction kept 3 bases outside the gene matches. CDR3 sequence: CACDKTGGSWDTRQMFF. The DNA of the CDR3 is TGTGCCTGTGACAAAACTGGGGGTTCCTGGGACACCCGACAGATGTTTTTC.

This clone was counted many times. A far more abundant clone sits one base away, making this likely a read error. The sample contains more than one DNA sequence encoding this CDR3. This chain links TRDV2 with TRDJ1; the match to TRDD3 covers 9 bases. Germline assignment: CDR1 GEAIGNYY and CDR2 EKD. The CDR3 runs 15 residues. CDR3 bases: TGTGCCTGTGACACCCTACTGGGGGACACCGATAAACTCATCTTC. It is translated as CACDTLLGDTDKLIF.

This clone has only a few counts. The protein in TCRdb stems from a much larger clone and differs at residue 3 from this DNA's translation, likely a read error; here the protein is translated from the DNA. Here the CDR3 reads CARDPVLGDTASWDTRQMFF. The CDR3 DNA follows: TGTGCCCGTGACCCAGTACTGGGGGATACCGCGTCATGGGACACCCGACAGATGTTTTTC. The gene calls are TRDV2 and TRDJ3; 12 nucleotides match TRDD3. No J gene is reported in TCRdb; it was inferred here by comparing the DNA with germline. CDR1 is GEAIGNYY and CDR2 is EKD in the germline V gene. This CDR3 spans 20 amino acids.

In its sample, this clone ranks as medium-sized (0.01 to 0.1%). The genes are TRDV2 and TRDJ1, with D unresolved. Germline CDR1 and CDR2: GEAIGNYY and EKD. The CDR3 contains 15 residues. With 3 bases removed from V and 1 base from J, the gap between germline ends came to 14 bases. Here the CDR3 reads CACDVFSTPTDKLIF. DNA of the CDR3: TGTGCCTGTGACGTCTTCTCCACCCCCACCGATAAACTCATCTTT.

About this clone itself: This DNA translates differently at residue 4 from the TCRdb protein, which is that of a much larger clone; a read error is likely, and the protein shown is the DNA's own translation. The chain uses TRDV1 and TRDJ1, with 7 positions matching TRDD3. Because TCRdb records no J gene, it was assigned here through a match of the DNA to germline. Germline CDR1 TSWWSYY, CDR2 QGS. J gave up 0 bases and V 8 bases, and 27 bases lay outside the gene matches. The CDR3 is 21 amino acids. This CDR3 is CALRITVQIAGGLNYTDKLIF. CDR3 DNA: TGTGCTCTTAGGATAACTGTCCAGATCGCTGGGGGGCTAAACTACACCGATAAACTCATCTTT.

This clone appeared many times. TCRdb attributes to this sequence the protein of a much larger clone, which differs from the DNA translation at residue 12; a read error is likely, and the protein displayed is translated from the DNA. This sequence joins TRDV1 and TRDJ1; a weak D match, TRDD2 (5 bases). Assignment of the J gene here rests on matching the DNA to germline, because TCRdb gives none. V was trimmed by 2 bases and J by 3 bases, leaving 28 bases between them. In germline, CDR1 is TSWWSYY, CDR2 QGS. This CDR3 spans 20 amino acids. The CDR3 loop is CALGETYRPAWSFRPDKLIF. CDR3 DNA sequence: TGTGCTCTTGGGGAAACCTACAGGCCGGCTTGGTCATTCCGCCCCGATAAACTCATCTTT.

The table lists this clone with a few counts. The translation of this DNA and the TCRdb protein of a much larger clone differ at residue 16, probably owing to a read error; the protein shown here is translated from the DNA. The CDR3 loop reads CALGEKVPYFLLGPSRDKLIF. In DNA form, the CDR3 reads TGTGCTCTTGGGGAAAAAGTCCCCTACTTCCTTCTTGGACCCTCGAGGGATAAACTCATCTTT. The gene calls are TRDV1 and TRDJ1; D perhaps matches TRDD2 (6 bases). Here the J gene was assigned by germline matching of the DNA, as TCRdb has none. The V and J ends lost 2 bases and 5 bases respectively, with 33 bases between them. Germline V gene sequence: CDR1 TSWWSYY, CDR2 QGS. This CDR3 region has 21 residues.

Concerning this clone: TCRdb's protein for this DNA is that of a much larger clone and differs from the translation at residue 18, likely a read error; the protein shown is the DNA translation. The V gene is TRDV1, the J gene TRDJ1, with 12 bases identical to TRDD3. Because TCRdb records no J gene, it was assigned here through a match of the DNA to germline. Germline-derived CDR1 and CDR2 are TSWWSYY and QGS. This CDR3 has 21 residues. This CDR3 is CALGSCLPYWGIPRYTDELIF. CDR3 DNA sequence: TGTGCTCTTGGGTCCTGCCTGCCGTACTGGGGGATACCACGTTACACCGATGAACTCATCTTT.

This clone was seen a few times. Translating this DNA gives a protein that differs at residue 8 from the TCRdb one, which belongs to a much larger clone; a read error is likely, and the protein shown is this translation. CDR3 in DNA: TGTGCTCTTGGGACTTATGAAGCTGGGGGATACAGGGTCATCTTT. Protein product: CALGTYEAGGYRVIF. The V gene is given as TRDV1, and no J gene call is available; the D call TRDD3 from the table was never checked on the DNA. The CDR3 covers 15 residues. The V gene's germline CDR1 is TSWWSYY and CDR2 QGS.

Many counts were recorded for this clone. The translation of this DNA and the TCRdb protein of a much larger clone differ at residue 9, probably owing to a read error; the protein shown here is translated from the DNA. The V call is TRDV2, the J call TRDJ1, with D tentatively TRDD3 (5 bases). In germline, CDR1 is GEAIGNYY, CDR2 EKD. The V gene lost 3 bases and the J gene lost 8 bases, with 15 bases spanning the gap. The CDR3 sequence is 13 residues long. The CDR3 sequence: CACDQMGKEKLIF. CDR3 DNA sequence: TGTGCCTGTGACCAGATGGGGAAAGAGAAACTCATCTTT.

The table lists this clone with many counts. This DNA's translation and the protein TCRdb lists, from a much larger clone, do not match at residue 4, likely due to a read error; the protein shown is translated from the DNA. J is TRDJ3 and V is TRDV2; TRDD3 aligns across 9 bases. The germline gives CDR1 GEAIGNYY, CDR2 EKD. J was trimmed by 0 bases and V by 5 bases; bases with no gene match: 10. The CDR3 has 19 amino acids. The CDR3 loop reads CACVSVGDRSSWDTRQMFF. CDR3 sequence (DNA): TGTGCCTGTGTCTCCGTGGGGGATAGGAGCTCCTGGGACACCCGACAGATGTTTTTC.

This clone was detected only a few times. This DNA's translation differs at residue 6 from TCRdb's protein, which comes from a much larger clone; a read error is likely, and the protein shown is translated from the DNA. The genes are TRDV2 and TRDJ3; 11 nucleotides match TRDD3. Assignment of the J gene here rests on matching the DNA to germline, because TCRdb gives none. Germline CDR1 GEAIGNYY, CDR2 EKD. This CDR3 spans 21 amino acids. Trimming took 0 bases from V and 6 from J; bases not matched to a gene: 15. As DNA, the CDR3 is TGTGCCTGTGACACCCTTCTTCCATACTGGGGGATAGAAGAGGACACCCGACAGATGTTTTTC. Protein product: CACDTLLPYWGIEEDTRQMFF.

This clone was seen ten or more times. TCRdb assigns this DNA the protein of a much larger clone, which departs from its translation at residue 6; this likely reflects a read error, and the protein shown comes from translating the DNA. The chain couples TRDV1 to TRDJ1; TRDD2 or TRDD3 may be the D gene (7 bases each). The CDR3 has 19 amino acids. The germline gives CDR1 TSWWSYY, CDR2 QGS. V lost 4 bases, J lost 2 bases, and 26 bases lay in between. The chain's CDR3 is CALGVLGSYGKGDTDKLIF. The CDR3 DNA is TGTGCTCTTGGGGTACTTGGTTCCTACGGTAAGGGGGATACCGATAAACTCATCTTT.

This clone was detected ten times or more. CDR3 sequence reads: CALGIGISYSRPVGGYTDKLIF. CDR3 DNA: TGTGCTCTTGGGATAGGGATTTCCTACTCCCGTCCCGTTGGGGGGTACACCGATAAACTCATCTTT. The chain uses TRDV1 and TRDJ1; D is perhaps TRDD2 (7 bases). The J gene was missing in TCRdb and was found by matching the end of the DNA to germline. The V gene lost 5 bases and the J gene lost 0 bases, with 34 bases spanning the gap. The CDR3 extends over 22 amino acids. Germline-derived CDR1 and CDR2 are TSWWSYY and QGS.

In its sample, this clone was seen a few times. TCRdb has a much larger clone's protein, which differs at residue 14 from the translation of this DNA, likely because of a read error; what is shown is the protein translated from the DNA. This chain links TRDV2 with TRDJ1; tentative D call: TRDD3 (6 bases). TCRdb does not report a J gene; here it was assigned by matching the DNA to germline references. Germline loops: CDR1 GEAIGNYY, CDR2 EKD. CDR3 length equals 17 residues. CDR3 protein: CACDTLGKKGNTDRLIF. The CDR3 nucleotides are TGTGCCTGTGACACGCTGGGGAAGAAGGGAAACACCGATAGACTCATCTTT.

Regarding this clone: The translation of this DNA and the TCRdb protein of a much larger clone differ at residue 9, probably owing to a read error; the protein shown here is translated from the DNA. As DNA, the CDR3 is TGTGCCTGTGACAAACTGCGTGGGAGAAACGCATCTACCCTGTACACCGATAAACTCATCTTT. Translated, it gives CACDKLRGRNASTLYTDKLIF. The chain recombines TRDV2 with TRDJ1; D gene uncertain. Germline-derived CDR1 and CDR2 are GEAIGNYY and EKD. The V gene lost 2 bases and the J gene lost 0 bases, with 30 bases spanning the gap. This CDR3 spans 21 amino acids.

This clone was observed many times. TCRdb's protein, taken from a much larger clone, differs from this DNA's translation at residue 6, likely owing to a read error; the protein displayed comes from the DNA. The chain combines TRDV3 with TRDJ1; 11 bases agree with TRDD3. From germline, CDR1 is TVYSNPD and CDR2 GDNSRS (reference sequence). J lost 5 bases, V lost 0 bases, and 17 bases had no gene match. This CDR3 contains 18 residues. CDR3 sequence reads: CAFRALPSYMGDTDKLIF. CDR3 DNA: TGTGCCTTTAGAGCCCTCCCCTCCTATATGGGGGATACGGATAAACTCATCTTT.